Following are 27 T cell receptor beta chains from one sample sequenced in a study of cytomegalovirus exposure and HLA in healthy donors. Primers included in the PCR were 60 Vbeta and 13 Jbeta primers. Produced via immunoSEQ multiplex PCR; TCRdb's table is partial and in-frame only. The sample records about 120,000 clones, roughly 70% being singletons. What was sequenced was PBMCs. The receptors were gathered from a woman aged 40 to 50 in good health and CMV-seropositive.

The V gene is TRBV19, the J gene TRBJ1-4, with 7 bases lining up with TRBD1. Germline V CDR1 and CDR2: LNHDA, SQIVND (reference sequence). This CDR3 comprises 15 residues. V lost 5 bases, J lost 3 bases, and 6 bases stayed unmatched. The CDR3 sequence is CASSLNRGANEKLFF. In DNA, the CDR3 is TGTGCCAGTAGTTTAAACAGGGGTGCTAATGAAAAACTGTTTTTT. The full variable domain, rest sourced from reference TRBV19 and TRBJ1-4, is DGGITQSPKYLFRKEGQNVTLSCEQNLNHDAMYWYRQDPGQGLRLIYYSQIVNDFQKGDIAEGYSVSREKKESFPLTVTSAQKNPTAFYLCASSLNRGANEKLFFGSGTQLSVL.

The chain employs TRBV5-1 and TRBJ2-3, with 13 bases that match TRBD2. The CDR3 loop spans 16 amino acids. Unmatched junction bases numbered 6, after V lost 3 bases and J lost 5 bases. The germline V gene has CDR1 SGHRS and CDR2 YFSETQ. The DNA of the CDR3 is TGCGCCAGCAGCTCGAGACTAGCGGGAGGCGGAGATACGCAGTATTTT. Residues: CASSSRLAGGGDTQYF.

The CDR3 loop is CSVRKDSPLDTQYF. The CDR3 DNA reads as TGCAGCGTTCGGAAAGACTCGCCTCTGGATACGCAGTATTTT. The rearrangement joins TRBV29-1 to TRBJ2-3, with no clear D. V lost 5 bases, J lost 6 bases, and 18 bases lay in between. The germline V gene has CDR1 SQVTM and CDR2 ANQGSEA. The length of the CDR3 is 14 residues.

This clone was observed a few times. The chain combines TRBV4-2 with TRBJ1-2; 8 bases match TRBD1. Per the germline V gene, CDR1 is LGHNA and CDR2 is YNFKEQ. The CDR3 is 15 amino acids. The ends lost 3 bases at V and 4 bases at J; junction bases unmatched: 7. The CDR3: CASSQTGVLGYGYTF. As DNA, the CDR3 is TGTGCCAGCAGCCAGACAGGGGTTTTAGGCTATGGCTACACCTTC.

The chain links TRBV9 to TRBJ2-3, with no clear D. Trimming cost V 6 bases and J 0 bases, with 8 bases left between them. The CDR3 is made up of 13 amino acids. Per germline, CDR1 SGDLS and CDR2 YYNGEE. The CDR3 reads CASTTHSTDTQYF. The CDR3 DNA follows: TGTGCCAGCACGACACATAGCACAGATACGCAGTATTTT.

CDR3: CASSFWTGSSYNSPLHF. The DNA of the CDR3 is TGCGCCAGCAGCTTTTGGACAGGGAGCTCCTATAATTCACCCCTCCACTTT. The chain employs TRBV5-1 and TRBJ1-6; 8 bases map to TRBD1. Germline loops: CDR1 SGHRS, CDR2 YFSETQ. CDR3 length: 17 residues. Trimming cost V 2 bases and J 0 bases; bases outside gene matches: 4.

The chain joins TRBV4-1 to TRBJ2-2; possible D gene TRBD2, 6 bases. The CDR3 covers 13 residues. Per the germline V gene, CDR1 is MGHRA and CDR2 is YSYEKL. Trimming cost V 5 bases and J 10 bases, with 14 bases left between them. The CDR3: CASSARLDQELFF. The CDR3, as DNA: TGCGCCAGCAGCGCCCGACTAGACCAGGAGCTGTTTTTT.

The V gene is TRBV6-5, the J gene TRBJ2-7; 7 nucleotides agree with TRBD1. Germline CDR1 and CDR2: MNHEY and SVGAGI. The CDR3 loop spans 14 amino acids. V dropped 2 bases and J dropped 3; count of bases not matched to a gene: 4. This CDR3 is CASSYRTGDYEQYF. CDR3 nucleotides: TGTGCCAGCAGTTACCGGACAGGAGACTACGAGCAGTACTTC.

The rearrangement uses TRBV28 and TRBJ1-2, with a tentative D call TRBD1 (6 bases). V dropped 6 bases and J dropped 4 bases, with 15 bases sitting between them. The CDR3 is 14 amino acids. Germline V gives CDR1 MDHEN, CDR2 SYDVKM. CDR3 protein: CASSYTGTSYGYTF. The CDR3, as DNA: TGTGCCAGCAGCTACACCGGGACAAGCTATGGCTACACCTTC.

J is TRBJ1-2 and V is TRBV6-5; D is unresolved. With 2 bases removed from V and 2 bases from J, the gap between germline ends came to 6 bases. This CDR3 region has 13 residues. The germline V gene has CDR1 MNHEY and CDR2 SVGAGI. CDR3 DNA: TGTGCCAGCAGTTACGTACTGAACTATGGCTACACCTTC. Translation gives CASSYVLNYGYTF.

This clone has a single count. The chain carries TRBV5-5 and TRBJ2-7; TRBD1 might be the D (6 bases). The CDR3 is 15 residues long. Germline V gene lookup returns CDR1 SGHKS and CDR2 YYEKEE (reference sequence). The V and J ends lost 5 bases and 3 bases respectively, with 18 bases between them. The CDR3 DNA sequence: TGTGCCAGCAGATACAGGGACGCGGAAATCTACGAGCAGTACTTC. Its protein is CASRYRDAEIYEQYF.

The gene calls are TRBV7-9 and TRBJ2-3; TRBD1 matches 9 bases. V lost 3 bases to trimming and J lost 1 base; unmatched junction nucleotides: 5. There are 16 residues in the CDR3. The germline CDR1 and CDR2 sequences are SEHNR and FQNEAQ (reference sequence). The CDR3 DNA is TGTGCCAGCAGCTTCCTAAGGGACAGGGGCACAGATACGCAGTATTTT. This sequence encodes CASSFLRDRGTDTQYF.

This chain connects TRBV7-9 to TRBJ1-2, with 7 nucleotides matching TRBD1. This CDR3 contains 15 residues. V trimming: 5 bases; J trimming: 7 bases; junction bases outside the gene matches: 13. CDR1 is SEHNR and CDR2 is FQNEAQ in the germline V gene (reference sequence). CDR3 sequence: CASSPGTALSFGYTF. CDR3 in DNA: TGTGCCAGCAGCCCCGGGACAGCCCTGAGCTTTGGCTACACCTTC.

The V gene is TRBV19, the J gene TRBJ1-1; D is undetermined. This CDR3 is 11 amino acids long. V shed 7 bases and J shed 3 bases, with 6 bases lying between them. Per germline, CDR1 LNHDA and CDR2 SQIVND (reference sequence). The CDR3 nucleotides read TGTGCCAGTAACAGAGACACTGAAGCTTTCTTT. This gives the protein CASNRDTEAFF.

V is TRBV19 and J is TRBJ1-1; no firm D call. The germline V gene has CDR1 LNHDA and CDR2 SQIVND (reference sequence). V lost 7 bases and J lost 0, with 27 bases in between. This CDR3 has 19 residues. The CDR3 DNA is TGTGCCAGTAATTCTAGGTCCCTTAACGCCGGGGAGATGAACACTGAAGCTTTCTTT. This translates into CASNSRSLNAGEMNTEAFF. Variable domain in full (rest from reference TRBV19 and TRBJ1-1): DGGITQSPKYLFRKEGQNVTLSCEQNLNHDAMYWYRQDPGQGLRLIYYSQIVNDFQKGDIAEGYSVSREKKESFPLTVTSAQKNPTAFYLCASNSRSLNAGEMNTEAFFGQGTRLTVV.

This chain uses TRBV29-1 with TRBJ1-1; D possibly corresponds to TRBD1 (6 bases). The germline V gene has CDR1 SQVTM and CDR2 ANQGSEA. Trimming removed 7 bases at V and 2 bases at J, with 11 bases between. The CDR3 has 12 residues. CDR3 nucleotide sequence: TGCAGCGCGACGACAGGAAACACTGAAGCTTTCTTT. Amino acid sequence: CSATTGNTEAFF.

The rearrangement uses TRBV25-1 and TRBJ1-2; 8 bases align to TRBD1. CDR3 length: 17 residues. The germline gives CDR1 MGHDK, CDR2 SYGVNS. Trimming removed 3 bases from V and 0 bases from J; junction bases left unmatched: 9. CDR3 sequence reads: CASSDLTGGIANYGYTF. The CDR3 DNA reads TGTGCCAGCAGTGACCTAACAGGGGGGATAGCTAACTATGGCTACACCTTC.

The J gene is TRBJ2-7, the V gene TRBV7-9; tentative D call: TRBD2 (6 bases). The CDR3 length is 15 residues. Germline CDR1 reads SEHNR; CDR2 reads FQNEAQ (reference sequence). V was cut by 5 bases and J by 3 bases, with 17 bases left in between. The CDR3 is CASSPSVTRDYEQYF. The DNA for the CDR3 is TGTGCCAGCAGCCCGTCTGTGACTAGGGACTACGAGCAGTACTTC.

The genes are TRBV6-1 and TRBJ1-3; a possible D gene is TRBD1 (5 bases). This CDR3 is built from 16 residues. Germline CDR1 MNHNS, CDR2 SASEGT. Trimming left V 2 bases short and J 0 bases short, with 11 bases between. CDR3 region: CASSESQGFSGNTIYF. As DNA, the CDR3 is TGTGCCAGCAGTGAAAGCCAGGGCTTCTCTGGAAACACCATATATTTT.

The J gene is TRBJ2-3, the V gene TRBV4-1, with 13 bases that match TRBD2. Germline lookup yields CDR1 MGHRA and CDR2 YSYEKL. V gave up 2 bases and J gave up 4 bases; unmatched junction bases: 3. The length of the CDR3 is 16 residues. CDR3 protein: CASSQRLAGGPDTQYF. In DNA, the CDR3 is TGCGCCAGCAGCCAAAGACTAGCGGGGGGTCCAGATACGCAGTATTTT.

The chain links TRBV19 to TRBJ2-1, with 9 bases that match TRBD2. With V trimmed by 0 bases and J by 4 bases, 4 bases remained unmatched. This CDR3 is built from 16 residues. Germline V gene lookup returns CDR1 LNHDA and CDR2 SQIVND (reference sequence). The CDR3 loop is CASSIDAGGPYNEQFF. DNA for the CDR3: TGTGCCAGTAGTATAGATGCGGGGGGGCCATACAATGAGCAGTTCTTC.

The V call is TRBV5-1, the J call TRBJ1-1; D is possibly TRBD1 (5 bases). Germline lookup yields CDR1 SGHRS and CDR2 YFSETQ. The germline V and J ends were trimmed by 4 bases and 0 bases, with 10 bases remaining between them. This CDR3 contains 14 residues. DNA for the CDR3: TGCGCCAGCAGCGCTGGGGCGGTGAACACTGAAGCTTTCTTT. Translation gives CASSAGAVNTEAFF.

This clone appeared once. The chain combines TRBV5-4 with TRBJ2-5; D perhaps matches TRBD2 (5 bases). V shed 4 bases and J shed 5 bases, with 15 bases lying between them. The CDR3 is made up of 14 amino acids. Germline CDR1 is SGHNT and CDR2 is YYREEE (reference sequence). The CDR3 loop reads CASSLGGHRETQYF. The DNA of the CDR3 is TGTGCCAGCAGCCTGGGCGGGCACCGGGAGACCCAGTACTTC.

This chain connects TRBV25-1 to TRBJ2-6, with no clear D. The CDR3 spans 15 residues. The germline V and J ends were trimmed by 4 bases and 0 bases, with 7 bases remaining between them. The germline CDR1 and CDR2 sequences are MGHDK and SYGVNS. CDR3 in amino acids: CASSGRSSGANVLTF. CDR3 sequence (DNA): TGTGCCAGCAGTGGGCGGAGCTCTGGGGCCAACGTCCTGACTTTC.

This clone appeared a few times. The chain employs TRBV6-6 and TRBJ1-1, with TRBD1 as a possible D gene (6 bases). Germline CDR1 MNHNY, CDR2 SVGAGI (reference sequence). This CDR3 is built from 14 residues. The V end lost 4 bases, the J end lost 7 bases, and 16 bases lay between the germline ends. The CDR3 nucleotides are TGTGCCAGCAGTTGGGAAACAGGGTTTGGTGAAGCTTTCTTT. The encoded protein is CASSWETGFGEAFF.

The V and J genes are TRBV19 and TRBJ1-4; 7 bases align to TRBD1. The trim removed 5 bases at V and 8 bases at J, leaving 11 bases unmatched. The germline gives CDR1 LNHDA, CDR2 SQIVND (reference sequence). This CDR3 is built from 15 residues. The CDR3 sequence is CASSLLTGDREKLFF. Here the CDR3 DNA reads TGTGCCAGTAGTCTCCTTACAGGGGATCGAGAAAAACTGTTTTTT.

The V and J genes are TRBV27 and TRBJ2-7, with 7 bases that match TRBD1. Per the germline V gene, CDR1 is MNHEY and CDR2 is SMNVEV (reference sequence). After removal of 5 bases from V and 6 bases from J, the junction contained 7 bases not matched to a gene. CDR3 length equals 13 residues. This CDR3 reads CASSPQGPSEQYF. The DNA of the CDR3 is TGTGCCAGCAGTCCACAGGGGCCAAGCGAGCAGTACTTC.